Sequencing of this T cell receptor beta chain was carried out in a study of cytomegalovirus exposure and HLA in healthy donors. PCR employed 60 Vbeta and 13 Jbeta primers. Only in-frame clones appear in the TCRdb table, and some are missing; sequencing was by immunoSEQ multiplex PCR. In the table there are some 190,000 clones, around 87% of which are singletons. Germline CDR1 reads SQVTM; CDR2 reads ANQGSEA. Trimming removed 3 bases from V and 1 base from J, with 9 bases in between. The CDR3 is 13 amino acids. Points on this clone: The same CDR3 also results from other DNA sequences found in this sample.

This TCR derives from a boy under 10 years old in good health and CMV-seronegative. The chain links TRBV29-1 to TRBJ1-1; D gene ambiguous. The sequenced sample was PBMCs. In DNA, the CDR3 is TGCAGCGTTGAGGGCAGAGCGAACACTGAAGCTTTCTTT. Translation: CSVEGRANTEAFF.